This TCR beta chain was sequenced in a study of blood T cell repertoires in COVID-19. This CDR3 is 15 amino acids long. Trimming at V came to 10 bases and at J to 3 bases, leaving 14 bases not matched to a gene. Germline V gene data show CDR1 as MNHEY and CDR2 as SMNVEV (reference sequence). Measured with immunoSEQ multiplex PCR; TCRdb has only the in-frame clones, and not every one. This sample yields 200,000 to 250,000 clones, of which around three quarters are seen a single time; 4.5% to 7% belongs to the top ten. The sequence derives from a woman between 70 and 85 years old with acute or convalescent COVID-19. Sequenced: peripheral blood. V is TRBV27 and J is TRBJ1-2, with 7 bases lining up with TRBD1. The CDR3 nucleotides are TGTGCCACCTTAAACAGGGGTTCGGGGGACTATGGCTACACCTTC. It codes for CATLNRGSGDYGYTF.